Listed here are 9 T cell receptor beta chains from one sample, sequenced in a study of beta chain features in type 1 diabetes (dated by TCRdb to 2016 to 2019). Library preparation was by the immunoSEQ multiplex PCR assay. The entire isolated RNA was reverse transcribed using the High Capacity cDNA Reverse Transcription Kit, and thus expressed TCRB transcripts were sequenced. This is the immuneACCESS table as TCRdb keeps it, with only in-frame sequences that have V and J called. A part of the clones is gone; compared with another copy, unresolved V genes explain less than half, and the rest is unexplained. This sample comprises approximately 60,000 clones, roughly three fifths of them detected only once. 2% to 2.5% of the sample rests with the top ten. Sequenced: Tregs from blood. The cell subset or site label of this sample denotes: regulatory CD4+ T cells. These receptors were taken from a young woman in good health.

This clone appeared a few times. This chain's CDR3 is CASSGTGNSYEQYF. The CDR3 nucleotides read TGTGCCAGCAGCGGGACAGGGAACTCCTACGAGCAGTACTTC. This chain connects TRBV6-1 to TRBJ2-5; 9 nucleotides align to TRBD1. The J call may be in error: the DNA end matches TRBJ2-7 better. In germline, CDR1 is MNHNS, CDR2 SASEGT. The CDR3 runs 14 residues.

This clone was observed a few times. This rearrangement joins TRBV6-1 to TRBJ2-1; the match to TRBD2 covers 8 bases. The CDR3 length is 16 residues. Germline assignment: CDR1 MNHNS and CDR2 SASEGT. The J segment lost 7 bases and the V segment lost 4 bases, leaving 12 bases of the junction unmatched. Here the CDR3 reads CASSAPRGGRLNEQFF. CDR3 bases: TGTGCCAGCAGTGCGCCCCGGGGCGGGAGGTTGAATGAGCAGTTCTTC.

J is TRBJ1-1 and V is TRBV5-1; the D is unclear. CDR1 and CDR2 from the germline V gene are SGHRS and YFSETQ. The CDR3 length is 14 residues. The germline V and J ends were trimmed by 1 base and 8 bases, with 15 bases remaining between them. In DNA form, the CDR3 reads TGCGCCAGCAGCTTGTTAGCGAGACAAACCGAAGCTTTCTTT. Residues: CASSLLARQTEAFF.

The chain joins TRBV6-5 to TRBJ2-2; weak D call: TRBD2 (5 bases). With 5 bases removed from V and 2 bases from J, the gap between germline ends came to 12 bases. Germline CDR1 is MNHEY and CDR2 is SVGAGI. The CDR3 is 15 amino acids. The CDR3 sequence is CASSGRVRNTGELFF. DNA of the CDR3: TGTGCCAGCAGTGGGAGAGTTAGAAACACCGGGGAGCTGTTTTTT.

This clone was detected only a few times. The J gene is TRBJ1-2, the V gene TRBV9; a possible D gene is TRBD1 (5 bases). The V end was cut by 8 bases, the J end by 6 bases, with 8 bases between. The CDR3 has 10 amino acids. Germline V gene sequence: CDR1 SGDLS, CDR2 YYNGEE. The CDR3 nucleotides read TGTGCCAGTTCAGGGAATGGCTACACCTTC. Translated: CASSGNGYTF.

V and J are TRBV14 and TRBJ1-1; tentatively, D is TRBD1 (5 bases). In germline, CDR1 is SGHDN, CDR2 FVKESK. The CDR3 totals 13 residues. Trimming left V 3 bases short and J 5 bases short, with 10 bases between. CDR3 amino acids: CASSQGLGTEAFF. The CDR3 DNA reads as TGTGCCAGCAGCCAGGGACTGGGGACTGAAGCTTTCTTT.

This chain connects TRBV7-9 to TRBJ2-2; 7 bases agree with TRBD2. This CDR3 has 14 residues. The trim removed 5 bases at V and 5 bases at J, leaving 5 bases unmatched. Germline V gene sequence: CDR1 SEHNR, CDR2 FQNEAQ (reference sequence). CDR3 loop: CASSRTGGTGELFF. CDR3 DNA sequence: TGTGCCAGCAGCAGAACCGGGGGGACCGGGGAGCTGTTTTTT.

The chain uses TRBV4-1 and TRBJ2-5, with 9 bases identical to TRBD1. The CDR3 totals 15 residues. CDR1 and CDR2 (germline): MGHRA, YSYEKL. Trimming took 4 bases from V and 0 from J; bases not matched to a gene: 3. The CDR3 nucleotides read TGCGCCAGCAGCCGACAGGGGGGGTACCAAGAGACCCAGTACTTC. This encodes CASSRQGGYQETQYF.

This clone has more than one count but fewer than ten. The J gene is TRBJ1-1, the V gene TRBV5-3, with D possibly TRBD1 on 5 matching bases. TRBV5-3 is designated an ORF whose function remains uncertain. The CDR3 sequence is 17 residues long. Trimming shortened V by 4 bases and J by 0 bases, and 19 bases separated the two germline ends. The CDR3 bases are TGTGCCAGAAGCCCGGACGGGTTCAGGGTATTGAACACTGAAGCTTTCTTT. Amino acid sequence: CARSPDGFRVLNTEAFF.